This T cell receptor (beta chain) was recorded in a study of blood T cell repertoires in COVID-19. Study as a whole: Specimens from acute and convalescent COVID-19 originated in the United States, Italy and Spain. From T cells, B-cell-depleted T cells, or PBMCs came the material, which was cDNA or gDNA.

TCRdb keeps only in-frame clones here, not all; method: immunoSEQ multiplex PCR. Seen here are approximately 49,000 clones, 68% observed once, and the top ten hold about 9%. The junction had 9 bases not matched to a gene; V was cut back by 0 bases and J by 8 bases. Germline CDR1 reads SGDLS; CDR2 reads YYNGEE. The CDR3 runs 15 residues. The chain links TRBV9 to TRBJ1-2; 8 positions agree with TRBD1. The origin of this receptor is a woman between 70 and 85 years old with acute or convalescent COVID-19. The sample was peripheral blood. The CDR3 protein is CASSVATGQGGGYTF. The CDR3 region has the DNA TGTGCCAGCAGCGTAGCTACCGGACAGGGAGGCGGCTACACCTTC.